This TCR beta chain emerged from a study of cytomegalovirus exposure and HLA in healthy donors (dated by TCRdb to between 2016 and 2019). About the study as a whole: A later analysis indicated that the 95 to 150 validation repertoires were generated on the platform also employed for the 666 repertoires of the first cohort. Along with the roughly 610-subject first cohort, a separate validation cohort of over 90 different subjects was used. To predict cytomegalovirus infection status, the study combined high-throughput TCR immunosequencing, statistical association of individual TCRs with disease status, and machine learning. The study aimed to test whether signatures of past pathogen exposure could be identified by cataloging public T cell receptors.

In regard to this clone: The clone's antigen remains unknown. Base quality data are lacking; no much larger clone is found one base away.

Study-wide findings and limitations: The study listed 164 TCR beta chains as associated with cytomegalovirus. In vitro tests confirmed that a few of the cytomegalovirus-associated TCR beta chains recognize cytomegalovirus antigens. The classifier was reported to diagnose cytomegalovirus status with high specificity and sensitivity in both the original cohort and the validation cohort. A later analysis lacked HLA typing for the validation cohort, so it scored co-occurrence in that cohort across all 120 repertoires. Most TCR sequences were observed very rarely across donors, whereas some public TCRs were present in many individuals. Subsequent analysis determined that TCRs grouped into clusters in the first cohort also showed a tendency toward co-occurrence across the 120 validation repertoires, and 90% to 95% of cluster scores exceeded 0. It was suggested by the authors that the approach could potentially be generalized to other disease states and immunological phenotypes.

The library relied on the immunoSEQ multiplex PCR assay. Per the source publication's procedure: A statistical classification framework was built to diagnose cytomegalovirus status from the catalog of TCR beta chain sequences. Held by TCRdb, this immuneACCESS table contains in-frame sequences only and omits some clones. Under half of the omission traces to an unresolved V gene where checked; the cause of the rest is unknown. For V, J and clone size, that table is used; D and trimming come from the DNA. The sample includes about 120,000 clones, with 90% to 96% observed a single time. The ten most abundant clones make up 1.5% to 2% of the sample. Trimming takes 1 base off V and 4 bases off J; junction bases not matched to a gene: 4. As encoded in the germline V gene (reference sequence), CDR1 is SEHNR while CDR2 is FQNEAQ. The CDR3 has 15 amino acids, counting the end cysteine and phenylalanine. The read is trimmed to its CDR3 DNA, 45 bases read in frame from base 1.

The donors were included in the validation cohort of over a hundred subjects, a group kept apart from the roughly 670-subject first cohort. The receptor's source is a man between 18 and 29 years old in good health and CMV-seronegative. The chain couples TRBV7-9 to TRBJ2-5; 9 nucleotides in the junction match TRBD2. Specimen: PBMCs. The CDR3 corresponds to CASSLGGRAGETQYF. The bases read TGTGCCAGCAGCTTAGGCGGGAGGGCCGGAGAGACCCAGTACTTC.